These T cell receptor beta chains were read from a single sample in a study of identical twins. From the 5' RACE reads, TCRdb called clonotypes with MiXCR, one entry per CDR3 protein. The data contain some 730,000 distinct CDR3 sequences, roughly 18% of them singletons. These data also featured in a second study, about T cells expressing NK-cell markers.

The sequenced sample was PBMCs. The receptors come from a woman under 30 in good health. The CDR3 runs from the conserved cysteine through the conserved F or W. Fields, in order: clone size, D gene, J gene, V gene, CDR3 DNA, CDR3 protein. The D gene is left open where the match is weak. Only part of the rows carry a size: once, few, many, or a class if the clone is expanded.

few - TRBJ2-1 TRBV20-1 TGCAGTGCTAGAGATCCCCGGGGCAGCGCGGCCTACAATGAGCAGTTCTTC CSARDPRGSAAYNEQFF
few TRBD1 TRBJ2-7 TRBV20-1 TGCAGTGCTCCCGGGACAGGGGACGAGCAGTACTTC CSAPGTGDEQYF
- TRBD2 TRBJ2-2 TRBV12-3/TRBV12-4 TGTGCCAGCACCACTAGCGTGAACACCGGGGAGCTGTTTTTT CASTTSVNTGELFF
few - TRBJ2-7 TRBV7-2 TGTGCCACCCGACTGTGGGGGGCCGCCTCCTACGAGCAGTACTTC CATRLWGAASYEQYF
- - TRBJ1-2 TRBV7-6 TGTGCCAGCAGCCGAGACAGGATCTATGGCTACACCTTC CASSRDRIYGYTF
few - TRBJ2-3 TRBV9 TGTGCCAGCAGCCGGACTGTTTTAGATACGCAGTATTTT CASSRTVLDTQYF
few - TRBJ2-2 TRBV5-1 TGCGCCAGCAGCTTGCCCATAGGGGATACCGGGGAGCTGTTTTTT CASSLPIGDTGELFF
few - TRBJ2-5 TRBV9 TGTGCCAGCAGCGTAGGCCCTCTACTTCAAGAGACCCAGTACTTC CASSVGPLLQETQYF
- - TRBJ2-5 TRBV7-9 TGTGCCAGCAGCTTAAAGGCCACGGAGTACCAAGAGACCCAGTACTTC CASSLKATEYQETQYF
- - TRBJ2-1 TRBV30 TGTGCCTGGAGTATGACCTACAATGAGCAGTTCTTC CAWSMTYNEQFF
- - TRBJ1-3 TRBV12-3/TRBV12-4 TGTGCCAGCACCCACTCGGGGCAGGGTGTGCCAAAATATTTT CASTHSGQGVPKYF
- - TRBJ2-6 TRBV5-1 TGCGCCAGCAGCTCCAGGGGGGCAGGTGGGGCCAACGTCCTGACTTTC CASSSRGAGGANVLTF
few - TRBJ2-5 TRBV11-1 TGTGCCAGCAGCGTGGGGGGCACCCAAGAGACCCAGTACTTC CASSVGGTQETQYF
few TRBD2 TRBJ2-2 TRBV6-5 TGTGCCAGCAGATACGGGGGGGGAGGGCCCACCGGGGAGCTGTTTTTT CASRYGGGGPTGELFF
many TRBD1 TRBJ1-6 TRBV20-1 TGCAGTGCTAACCCAAGACAGGGTACCGGTTCACCCCTCCACTTT CSANPRQGTGSPLHF
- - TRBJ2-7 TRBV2 TGTGCCAGCAGTGAACCTCCGGAGGGCCAGAAAAACTACGAGCAGTACTTC CASSEPPEGQKNYEQYF
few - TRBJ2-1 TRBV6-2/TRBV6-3 TGTGCCAGCAGCTCCCGGACATCCAATGAGCAGTTCTTC CASSSRTSNEQFF
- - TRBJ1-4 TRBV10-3 TGTGCCATCAGTGATCGGGGAAATGAAAAACTGTTTTTT CAISDRGNEKLFF
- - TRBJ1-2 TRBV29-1 TGCAGCGCGAAACAGGGTGGGGCTAAGTACACCTTC CSAKQGGAKYTF
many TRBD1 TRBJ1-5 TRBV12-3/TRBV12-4 TGTGCCAGCACTACCCAGGGGGGGGCTCAGCCCCAGCATTTT CASTTQGGAQPQHF
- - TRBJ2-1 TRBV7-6 TGTGCCAGCAGCTTAGCTTGGTCTAGGAGTGGCGATGAGCAGTTCTTC CASSLAWSRSGDEQFF
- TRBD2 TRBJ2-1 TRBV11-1 TGTGCCAGCAGCTCGAATCCGGGACTAGCGGGGGGATACAATGAGCAGTTCTTC CASSSNPGLAGGYNEQFF
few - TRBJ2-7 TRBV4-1 TGCGCCAGCAGCCAAGATATCGGCAGGATATCCTACGAGCAGTACTTC CASSQDIGRISYEQYF
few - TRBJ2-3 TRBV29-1 TGCAGCGTTGAACGTTCGGGGGGCTTAGATACGCAGTATTTT CSVERSGGLDTQYF
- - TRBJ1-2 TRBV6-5 TGTGCCAGCAGTTACTCTCGAGGGACTAACTATGGCTACACCTTC CASSYSRGTNYGYTF
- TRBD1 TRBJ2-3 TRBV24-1 TGTGCCACCAGTGATGTGGGGACAGGGGAAGATACGCAGTATTTT CATSDVGTGEDTQYF
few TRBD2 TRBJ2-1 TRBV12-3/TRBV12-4 TGTGCCAGCAGTTTAGATTGGAGGTGGGGGACTAGCGGGTACAATGAGCAGTTCTTC CASSLDWRWGTSGYNEQFF
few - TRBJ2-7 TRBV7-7 TGTGCTAGCAGCCTCACTTTAGCGACGGACTACGAGCAGTACTTC CASSLTLATDYEQYF
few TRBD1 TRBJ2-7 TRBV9 TGTGCCAGCAGCGTAGCGGGACAGGGGGCCTACGAGCAGTACTTC CASSVAGQGAYEQYF
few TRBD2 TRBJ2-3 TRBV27 TGTGCCAGCAGTTCCGGCCGGGGGAGGGCAGATACGCAGTATTTT CASSSGRGRADTQYF
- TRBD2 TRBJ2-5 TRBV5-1 TGCGCCAGCAGCTTGGCCCCACTAGCGGGAGTCCAAGAGACCCAGTACTTC CASSLAPLAGVQETQYF
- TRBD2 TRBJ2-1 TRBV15 TGTGCCACCAGCGATAAGCGCCGGACTAGCGGGAGGAATGAGCAGTTCTTC CATSDKRRTSGRNEQFF
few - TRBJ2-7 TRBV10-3 TGTGCCATCAGTGCGGCTGGCCCGGGCGGCTCCTACGAGCAGTACTTC CAISAAGPGGSYEQYF
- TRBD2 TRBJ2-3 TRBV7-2 TGTGCCAGCACAAGGACTAGCGGGAGGATGACAGATACGCAGTATTTT CASTRTSGRMTDTQYF
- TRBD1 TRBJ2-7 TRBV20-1 TGCAGTGCTAGAGGGGGACAGGCCCCCTACGAGCAGTACTTC CSARGGQAPYEQYF
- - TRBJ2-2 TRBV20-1 TGCAGTGCTTCACCCTCGAACACCGGGGAGCTGTTTTTT CSASPSNTGELFF
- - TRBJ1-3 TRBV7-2 TGTGCCAGCAGCATCCAGGGAAACACCATATATTTT CASSIQGNTIYF
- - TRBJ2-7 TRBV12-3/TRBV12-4 TGTGCCAGCAGTTTTAATCGGGGCTCCTACGAGCAGTACTTC CASSFNRGSYEQYF
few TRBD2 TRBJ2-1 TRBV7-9 TGTGCCAGCAGCTTAGCGGGACTAGCGGGCTCCTACAATGAGCAGTTCTTC CASSLAGLAGSYNEQFF
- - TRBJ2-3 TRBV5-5 TGTGCCAGCAGCTTCCTGTTACTATTAACAGATACGCAGTATTTT CASSFLLLLTDTQYF